Shown below are 12 T cell receptor beta chains from a single sample sequenced in a study of T cells in Graves' hyperthyroidism and ophthalmopathy. Amplification of TCR beta CDR3 regions used RNA as the template. The HTBI set primed first-round TCR CDR3 RT-PCR. Via MiXCR, TCRdb re-called the multiplex PCR reads, giving one row per CDR3 protein. There are about 640,000 distinct CDR3 sequences in the sample; around 21% occur only once, and around a third lies in the top ten. The specimen was blood. These receptor sequences come from a man aged 30-40 years with Graves' ophthalmopathy.

This chain connects TRBV20-1 to TRBJ1-2; TRBD1 matches 8 bases. The germline CDR1 and CDR2 sequences are DFQATT and SNEGSKA (reference sequence). V trimming: 4 bases; J trimming: 0 bases; junction bases outside the gene matches: 4. CDR3 length: 14 amino acids. In nucleotides, the CDR3 is TGCAGTGCTACCGGGACAGGAGCTAACTATGGCTACACCTTC. Protein sequence: CSATGTGANYGYTF.

This clonotype was counted ten times or more. The gene calls are TRBV7-2 and TRBJ1-2; tentatively, D is TRBD1 (6 bases). V lost 5 bases to trimming and J lost 0 bases, with 10 bases between them. The V gene's germline CDR1 is SGHTA and CDR2 FQGNSA. CDR3 length equals 14 residues. The chain's CDR3 is CASSITGSNYGYTF. In DNA form, the CDR3 reads TGTGCCAGCAGCATAACAGGGTCTAACTATGGCTACACCTTC.

This sequence joins TRBV5-1 and TRBJ2-1; possibly TRBD1 or TRBD2 for D (5 bases each). Germline V gives CDR1 SGHRS, CDR2 YFSETQ. Trimming cost V 1 base and J 8 bases, with 16 bases left between them. The CDR3 totals 15 residues. CDR3 in amino acids: CASSLQGTTWDEQFF. The DNA for the CDR3 is TGCGCCAGCAGCTTGCAAGGGACCACCTGGGATGAGCAGTTCTTC.

The table lists this clonotype with many counts. The gene calls are TRBV7-3 and TRBJ2-1; no clear D gene. V lost 1 base, J lost 5 bases, and 9 bases lay in between. This CDR3 has 14 residues. Germline V gene data show CDR1 as SGHTA and CDR2 as FQGTGA. The CDR3 DNA is TGTGCCAGCAGCTTAAACCCCGGGCACAATGAGCAGTTCTTC. Protein product: CASSLNPGHNEQFF.

The CDR3 sequence is CASSILAGGQNIQYF. The CDR3 DNA follows: TGTGCCAGCAGCATACTAGCGGGAGGGCAAAACATTCAGTACTTC. J is TRBJ2-4 and V is TRBV13; TRBD2 matches 13 bases. The CDR3 spans 15 residues. Germline V gene sequence: CDR1 PRHDT, CDR2 FYEKMQ (reference sequence). The V gene end was trimmed by 5 bases and the J gene end by 5 bases; junction bases not matched to a gene: 3.

This clonotype was recorded many times. The V call is TRBV27, the J call TRBJ2-7; 7 bases align to TRBD1. The J segment lost 0 bases and the V segment lost 1 base, leaving 12 bases of the junction unmatched. This CDR3 comprises 18 residues. Germline CDR1 and CDR2: MNHEY and SMNVEV (reference sequence). The CDR3 region has the DNA TGTGCCAGCAGTTTATTGGGGACAGACTACATTAGCTCCTACGAGCAGTACTTC. Residues: CASSLLGTDYISSYEQYF.

The rearrangement links TRBV4-3 to TRBJ1-6, with TRBD1 matching over 7 bases. V gave up 0 bases and J gave up 9 bases; unmatched junction bases: 2. In germline, CDR1 is LGHNA, CDR2 YSLEER. The CDR3 sequence is 14 residues long. The CDR3 region is CASSQEGQISPLHF. The CDR3, as DNA: TGCGCCAGCAGCCAAGAGGGACAGATTTCACCCCTCCACTTT.

This rearrangement joins TRBV7-9 to TRBJ2-4; TRBD2 might be the D (6 bases). The V gene lost 4 bases and the J gene lost 4 bases, with 14 bases spanning the gap. The CDR3 loop spans 15 amino acids. Germline V lookup: CDR1 SEHNR, CDR2 FQNEAQ (reference sequence). Here the CDR3 DNA reads TGTGCCAGCAGCTGGACGCAGGAGGGGAAAAACATTCAGTACTTC. Protein: CASSWTQEGKNIQYF.

This clonotype was detected only a few times. The rearrangement links TRBV27 to TRBJ2-1; possible D gene TRBD2, 5 bases. CDR3 length equals 13 residues. Trimming took off 4 bases at V and 3 bases at J, with 7 bases between the two ends. CDR1 MNHEY and CDR2 SMNVEV come from the germline V gene (reference sequence). CDR3 sequence: CASSSDYYNEQFF. CDR3 coding DNA: TGTGCCAGCAGTTCCGACTACTACAATGAGCAGTTCTTC.

This rearrangement joins TRBV29-1 to TRBJ2-3, with a weak D call TRBD1 (6 bases). The V end lost 4 bases, the J end lost 1 base, and 12 bases lay between the germline ends. There are 14 residues in the CDR3. Germline lookup yields CDR1 SQVTM and CDR2 ANQGSEA. The DNA for the CDR3 is TGCAGCGTTGTGGGGGCGCAGGGCACAGATACGCAGTATTTT. As protein: CSVVGAQGTDTQYF.

There are a few counts of this clonotype. V usage is TRBV18 and J usage is TRBJ1-2; TRBD1 matches at 9 bases. The V gene's germline CDR1 is KGHSH and CDR2 LQKENI. The CDR3 has 15 amino acids. V shed 2 bases, J shed 4 bases, and the junction held 5 bases outside the gene matches. The CDR3 region is CASSPDRGSLYGYTF. CDR3 nucleotide sequence: TGTGCCAGCTCACCAGACAGGGGGTCCCTCTATGGCTACACCTTC.

This clonotype has ten or more counts. V and J are TRBV6-1 and TRBJ2-3; 8 bases line up with TRBD1. The CDR3 consists of 15 residues. The germline V gene encodes CDR1 MNHNS and CDR2 SASEGT. V trimming: 5 bases; J trimming: 3 bases; junction bases outside the gene matches: 7. The CDR3, as DNA: TGTGCCAGCAGTACAACAGGGGGAGGTACAGATACGCAGTATTTT. Amino acid sequence: CASSTTGGGTDTQYF.